This T cell receptor (beta chain) was recorded in a study of blood T cell repertoires in COVID-19 (dated by TCRdb to about 2020). With respect to the entire study: Collaborator samples came from the United States, Italy and Spain and covered acute and convalescent phases of COVID-19. The sample metadata nearly always contained a de-identified subject ID, COVID-19 status, age in years and sex. The samples were drawn from two sources: the first 160 participants of the ongoing ImmuneRACE study, and fewer than 1,500 subjects contributed by 6 global collaborators. The material from the prospective study consisted of cDNA or gDNA derived from T cells, B-cell-depleted T cells, or PBMCs. Where available, HLA class I and class II types were taken from metadata supplied by the sample provider and were not determined by assay-based typing. The repertoires were released in a freely available public database intended as a resource for research on the immune response to SARS-CoV-2. Deeply sampled blood TCRbeta repertoires from subjects exposed to, actively infected with, or recovered from COVID-19 were included in the dataset. Points the paper makes about the study in general: The amount of clinical and demographic metadata varied by source and participant and was provided uncurated.

From the cysteine up to the phenylalanine, the CDR3 has a length of 11 residues. The CDR3 DNA has 33 bases and is translated from base 1. Per the germline V gene (reference sequence), GTSNPN is the CDR1 and SVGIG is the CDR2. Regarding this clone: Its antigen is unknown. No much larger clonotype is one base removed from it; base qualities were not supplied.

Whole blood was collected in K2EDTA tubes by collaborating institutions according to the institutions' own protocols. For TCRbeta analysis, collaborator samples were shipped as frozen whole blood, as isolated PBMCs, or as DNA extracted from either sample type. The immunoSEQ Assay, a bias-controlled multiplex PCR, was used to amplify TCRbeta CDR3 regions from genomic DNA. As for how the authors treated the data: Nucleated cell counts per sample were estimated from amplification of reference gene primers within the assay. Sequence reads were collapsed and filtered to measure the absolute abundance of every unique TCRbeta CDR3 rearrangement. For each sample, productive Simpson clonality was calculated by taking the square root of Simpson's diversity index across productive rearrangements. Entries here come from immuneACCESS through TCRdb and include only in-frame sequences with V and J called. Some clones fail to appear in such tables; in the studies checked, an unresolved V gene covers under half of the shortfall, and the cause of the remainder is unknown. Clonal size and the V and J genes are those of that table, whereas D and trimming came from the DNA. The sample table records some 120,000 clones; about four fifths of these occur just once. The ten largest clones represent less than 20% of the sample.

Input material: peripheral blood. This sequence originates from a woman between 50 and 59 years old with acute or convalescent COVID-19. This receptor chain uses TRBV30 and TRBJ1-1, with TRBD1 identical over 10 junction bases. The CDR3 region: CAQAGTGVAFF. In nucleotides, the sequence is TGTGCTCAAGCCGGGACAGGGGTAGCTTTCTTT.